These 6 T cell receptor beta chains came from one sample sequenced in a study of shared clonotypes between healthy human individuals. Clones were sequenced by immunoSEQ multiplex PCR, and TCRdb holds only the in-frame ones, with some missing. The table records approximately 940,000 clones, over 60% of them present only once. The source material was memory CD4+ T cells sorted from blood. Subset indicated: CD45RA-negative fraction. The receptor source for this set is a man between 18 and 35 years old in good health.

A single count supports this clone. The genes are TRBV5-4 and TRBJ2-3; D unclear. Per germline, CDR1 SGHNT and CDR2 YYREEE (reference sequence). The CDR3 spans 12 residues. V was cut by 4 bases and J by 3 bases, with 6 bases left in between. CDR3 sequence: CASSPDTDTQYF. DNA of the CDR3: TGTGCCAGCAGCCCCGATACAGATACGCAGTATTTT.

The rearrangement joins TRBV28 to TRBJ2-1; possibly TRBD1 for D (6 bases). Trimming took off 6 bases at V and 8 bases at J, with 23 bases between the two ends. The CDR3 spans 16 residues. Germline V gene sequence: CDR1 MDHEN, CDR2 SYDVKM. CDR3 in amino acids: CASRPYRDTRGDEQFF. The CDR3 DNA is TGTGCCAGCAGACCTTACCGGGACACGAGGGGAGATGAGCAGTTCTTC.

This clone was found a few times. This chain links TRBV30 with TRBJ1-6, with 8 nucleotides matching TRBD1. J gave up 7 bases and V 4 bases, and 3 bases lay outside the gene matches. The CDR3 length is 13 residues. The germline V gene encodes CDR1 GTSNPN and CDR2 SVGIG (reference sequence). CDR3 residues: CAWTDRGNSPLHF. The CDR3, as DNA: TGTGCCTGGACCGACAGGGGAAATTCACCCCTCCACTTT.

The chain links TRBV5-4 to TRBJ2-7, with TRBD2 matching 8 bases. Germline-derived CDR1 and CDR2 are SGHNT and YYREEE (reference sequence). This CDR3 spans 15 amino acids. J gave up 2 bases and V 0 bases, and 4 bases lay outside the gene matches. CDR3 coding DNA: TGTGCCAGCAGCTTGGGGGCGGGAGGCGCCTACGAGCAGTACTTC. This sequence encodes CASSLGAGGAYEQYF. The entire variable domain, with the rest obtained from reference TRBV5-4 and TRBJ2-7, is as follows: ETGVTQSPTHLIKTRGQQVTLRCSSQSGHNTVSWYQQALGQGPQFIFQYYREEENGRGNFPPRFSGLQFPNYSSELNVNALELDDSALYLCASSLGAGGAYEQYFGPGTRLTVT.

The chain couples TRBV5-1 to TRBJ1-4, with TRBD1 matching 7 bases. The trim removed 4 bases at V and 4 bases at J, leaving 10 bases unmatched. The germline V gene has CDR1 SGHRS and CDR2 YFSETQ. The CDR3 consists of 16 residues. The CDR3 bases are TGCGCCAGCAGCCCCACAGGGGATCGGGGTAATGAAAAACTGTTTTTT. This sequence encodes CASSPTGDRGNEKLFF.

The chain has TRBV18 and TRBJ1-4; no reliable D call. CDR3 length equals 16 residues. Germline-derived CDR1 and CDR2 are KGHSH and LQKENI. V shed 3 bases and J shed 5 bases, with 16 bases lying between them. The CDR3 loop is CASSPLSTQRNEKLFF. CDR3 DNA: TGTGCCAGCTCACCCCTGAGTACACAGAGGAATGAAAAACTGTTTTTT.